Listed below are T cell receptor beta chains from one sample, sequenced in a study of blood T cell repertoires in COVID-19. Only in-frame clones appear in the TCRdb table, and some are missing; sequencing was by immunoSEQ multiplex PCR. The table has around 72,000 clones, around four fifths seen once. Sequences were obtained from peripheral blood. These receptors all stem from a woman aged 60-70 years with acute or convalescent COVID-19. The CDR3 runs from the conserved cysteine through the conserved F or W. The order of the fields is D gene, J gene, V gene, clone size, CDR3 protein, CDR3 DNA. D genes are given only for firm matches. Some rows mark clone size as missing; the rest say once, few, many or name a class of expanded clone.

TRBD1,TRBJ1-4,TRBV5-1,-,CASSLGDSLATNEKLFF,TGCGCCAGCAGCTTGGGGGACAGCCTTGCAACTAATGAAAAACTGTTTTTT
-,TRBJ1-4,TRBV7-9,few,CASSSPGGLGEKLFF,TGTGCCAGCAGCTCCCCGGGGGGCCTTGGGGAAAAACTGTTTTTT
TRBD2,TRBJ2-5,TRBV30,-,CAWTTSGSNQYF,TGTGCCTGGACAACTAGCGGGAGTAACCAGTACTTC
-,TRBJ1-1,TRBV2,-,CASSVRVEAFF,TGTGCCAGCAGTGTCCGGGTTGAAGCTTTCTTT
-,TRBJ2-3,TRBV24-1,-,CATSDPQRGNTQYF,TGTGCCACCAGTGATCCTCAACGGGGAAATACGCAGTATTTT
-,TRBJ1-3,TRBV7-9,-,CASSPSRGSGNTIYF,TGTGCCAGCAGCCCTTCCAGGGGATCTGGAAACACCATATATTTT
-,TRBJ1-1,TRBV5-1,-,CASSFLNTEAFF,TGCGCCAGCAGCTTCTTAAACACTGAAGCTTTCTTT
TRBD1,TRBJ2-1,TRBV5-4,-,CASSLGQGSFNEQFF,TGTGCCAGCAGCTTAGGACAGGGAAGTTTCAATGAGCAGTTCTTC
-,TRBJ1-1,TRBV3-1/TRBV3-2,-,CASSQQTGGKAFF,TGTGCCAGCAGCCAACAGACAGGTGGGAAAGCTTTCTTT
-,TRBJ1-5,TRBV19,-,CASSIDREEGGQPQHF,TGTGCCAGTAGTATAGATCGGGAAGAAGGTGGTCAGCCCCAGCATTTT
TRBD1,TRBJ2-1,TRBV24-1,-,CATSDRGRDEQFF,TGTGCCACCAGTGACAGGGGGCGAGATGAGCAGTTCTTC
-,TRBJ1-4,TRBV5-4,once,CASSPWGQDNEKLFF,TGTGCCAGCAGCCCGTGGGGACAAGATAATGAAAAACTGTTTTTT
-,TRBJ2-2,TRBV3-1/TRBV3-2,-,CASSQFQGSGELFF,TGTGCCAGCAGCCAGTTTCAGGGTTCCGGGGAGCTGTTTTTT
-,TRBJ2-1,TRBV20-1,-,CSASRPNEQFF,TGCAGTGCTAGCAGGCCCAATGAGCAGTTCTTC
-,TRBJ2-5,TRBV24-1,-,CATSDPSGDHRETQYF,TGTGCCACCAGTGACCCGTCAGGGGATCATAGAGAGACCCAGTACTTC